Below are 5 T cell receptor beta chains sequenced from a single sample in a study of control samples from healthy donors and cancer patients. Measured with immunoSEQ multiplex PCR; TCRdb has only the in-frame clones, and not every one. The sample contains 55,000 to 90,000 clones, around 82% of which appear only once. The sample taken for sequencing was blood. These receptors were obtained from a man over 45 in good health.

V is TRBV4-2 and J is TRBJ2-1; 8 bases are shared with TRBD2. V gave up 0 bases and J gave up 9 bases; unmatched junction bases: 10. The germline V gene encodes CDR1 LGHNA and CDR2 YNFKEQ. CDR3 length: 16 amino acids. The CDR3: CASSQDLGAGGVEQFF. The CDR3 nucleotides are TGTGCCAGCAGCCAAGATTTAGGGGCGGGAGGAGTTGAGCAGTTCTTC.

The chain employs TRBV6-2 or TRBV6-3 and TRBJ2-5; D not certain. The CDR3 consists of 10 residues. Germline V lookup: CDR1 MNHEY, CDR2 SVGEGT. V was clipped by 6 bases and J by 7 bases, with 6 bases between them. As DNA, the CDR3 is TGTGCCAGCAGCATGGGGACCCAGTACTTC. It specifies CASSMGTQYF.

The rearrangement joins TRBV11-3 to TRBJ1-1; TRBD1 matches at 7 bases. Trimming cost V 7 bases and J 4 bases; bases outside gene matches: 12. Germline V gives CDR1 SGHNT, CDR2 YENEEA. CDR3 length: 15 amino acids. Here the CDR3 reads CASTLNRGPGTEAFF. The CDR3 DNA sequence: TGTGCCAGCACCCTCAACAGGGGCCCGGGCACTGAAGCTTTCTTT.

V usage is TRBV11-1 and J usage is TRBJ2-5, with 8 bases lining up with TRBD1. V was pared by 5 bases and J by 4 bases, with 9 bases of the junction left unmatched. Germline V gene sequence: CDR1 SGHAT, CDR2 FQDESV (reference sequence). This CDR3 contains 15 residues. The CDR3 nucleotides read TGTGCCAGCAGCGCCCGGACAGGGTTGAGAGAGACCCAGTACTTC. This sequence encodes CASSARTGLRETQYF.

The rearrangement uses TRBV9 and TRBJ2-5, with 11 bases matching TRBD2. The V gene's germline CDR1 is SGDLS and CDR2 YYNGEE. Trimming removed 2 bases from V and 2 bases from J; junction bases left unmatched: 2. CDR3 size: 15 residues. The CDR3 protein is CASSVTSGTQETQYF. CDR3 bases: TGTGCCAGCAGCGTGACTAGCGGGACACAAGAGACCCAGTACTTC.